Listed below are T cell receptor beta chains from one sample, sequenced in a study of blood T cells in healthy people across ages. Via MiXCR, TCRdb re-called the 5' RACE reads, giving one row per CDR3 protein. The sample includes roughly 800,000 distinct CDR3 sequences, 35% to 40% of them seen just once. Material for sequencing was blood. The receptors here all came from a man between 18 and 35 years old in good health. CDR3s include the opening cysteine and the closing phenylalanine or tryptophan. The D gene is left open where the match is weak. Some rows mark clone size as missing; the rest say once, few, many or name a class of expanded clone.

V: TRBV28
J: TRBJ1-1
D: -
size: -
DNA: TGTGCCAGCAGTCCCCGGGGGGGGGGTGGCACTGAAGCTTTCTTT
CDR3: CASSPRGGGGTEAFF

V: TRBV12-3/TRBV12-4
J: TRBJ2-7
D: -
size: few
DNA: TGTGCCAGCAGCCCCCGGGGGCGCAGGAAGAACGAGCAGTACTTC
CDR3: CASSPRGRRKNEQYF

V: TRBV4-2
J: TRBJ1-2
D: -
size: few
DNA: TGTGCCAGCAGCCAAGGGCAGCTACACTATGGCTACACCTTC
CDR3: CASSQGQLHYGYTF

V: TRBV29-1
J: TRBJ1-4
D: TRBD1
size: many
DNA: TGCAGCGGAGGACAGGGGAAAGAAAAACTGTTTTTT
CDR3: CSGGQGKEKLFF

V: TRBV10-3
J: TRBJ1-1
D: -
size: -
DNA: TGTGCCAGTACCGTAGATTTCACGAACACTGAAGCTTTCTTT
CDR3: CASTVDFTNTEAFF

V: TRBV7-2
J: TRBJ1-4
D: -
size: -
DNA: TGTGCCAGCAGCTTAGACGTCGCGGCCAGGGGAAATGAAAAACTGTTTTTT
CDR3: CASSLDVAARGNEKLFF

V: TRBV4-1
J: TRBJ1-1
D: -
size: -
DNA: TGCGCCAGCAGCCAAGAGATGGCAGCCTTGAACACTGAAGCTTTCTTT
CDR3: CASSQEMAALNTEAFF

V: TRBV12-3/TRBV12-4
J: TRBJ1-2
D: -
size: -
DNA: TGTGCCGGCAGTTCGGGGCAGTACTATGGCTACACCTTC
CDR3: CAGSSGQYYGYTF

V: TRBV4-3
J: TRBJ2-1
D: TRBD2
size: few
DNA: TGCGCCAGCAGCCAAGATTTAGGGACTAGCGGTTACAATGGGCAGTTCTTC
CDR3: CASSQDLGTSGYNGQFF

V: TRBV7-2
J: TRBJ2-2
D: TRBD1
size: -
DNA: TGTGCCAGCAGCGGCAGACAGGGGGCCGGGGAGCTGTTTTTT
CDR3: CASSGRQGAGELFF

V: TRBV20-1
J: TRBJ2-3
D: TRBD2
size: many
DNA: TGCAGTGTTCATAGCGGGGGGGCAGATACGCAGTATTTT
CDR3: CSVHSGGADTQYF

V: TRBV4-1
J: TRBJ2-6
D: -
size: -
DNA: TGCGCCAGCAGCCAAGATCTGTTCTCCTTATCTGGGGCCAACGTCCTGACTTTC
CDR3: CASSQDLFSLSGANVLTF

V: TRBV11-2
J: TRBJ2-7
D: -
size: -
DNA: TGTGCCAGCAGCTTAGCGGGAGCAAGCGCCTACGAGCAGTACTTC
CDR3: CASSLAGASAYEQYF

V: TRBV11-2
J: TRBJ2-6
D: -
size: -
DNA: TGTGCCAGCAGCTTAGATTTGAGCGGTGGGGCCAACGTCCTGACTTTC
CDR3: CASSLDLSGGANVLTF

V: TRBV5-1
J: TRBJ2-2
D: -
size: -
DNA: TGCGCCAGCAGCTTATCAGACCTGGGCACCGGGGAGCTGTTTTTT
CDR3: CASSLSDLGTGELFF

V: TRBV5-1
J: TRBJ1-1
D: TRBD1
size: -
DNA: TGCGCCAGCAGCTTCGGGTGGGACAGGGAGAACACTGAAGCTTTCTTT
CDR3: CASSFGWDRENTEAFF

V: TRBV7-9
J: TRBJ2-5
D: -
size: -
DNA: TGTGCCAGCAGCTTACCCCGTGAGGGCCAAGAGACCCAGTACTTC
CDR3: CASSLPREGQETQYF

V: TRBV7-2
J: TRBJ2-2
D: TRBD2
size: few
DNA: TGTGCCAGCAGCCAGGGGACTAGCTTCAACACCGGGGAGCTGTTTTTT
CDR3: CASSQGTSFNTGELFF

V: TRBV7-9
J: TRBJ2-5
D: -
size: -
DNA: TGTGCCAGCAGCCCGCCCATGGGTAGGGGAGAGACCCAGTACTTC
CDR3: CASSPPMGRGETQYF